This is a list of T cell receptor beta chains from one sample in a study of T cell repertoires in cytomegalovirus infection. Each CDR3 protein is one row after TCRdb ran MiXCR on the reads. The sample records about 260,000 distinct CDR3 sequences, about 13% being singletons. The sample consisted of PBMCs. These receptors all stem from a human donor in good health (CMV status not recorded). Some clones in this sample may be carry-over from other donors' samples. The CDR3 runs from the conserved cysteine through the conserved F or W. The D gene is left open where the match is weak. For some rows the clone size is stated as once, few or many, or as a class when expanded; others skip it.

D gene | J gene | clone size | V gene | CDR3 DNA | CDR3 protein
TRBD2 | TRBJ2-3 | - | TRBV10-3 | TGTGCCATCAGTGAGCTTGCGCGGGAGGAGTTCTCAGATACGCAGTATTTT | CAISELAREEFSDTQYF
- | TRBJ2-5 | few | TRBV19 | TGTGCCAGTAGTACTGCCACACTAGGCCGGACTACGCGAGAGACCCAGTACTTC | CASSTATLGRTTRETQYF
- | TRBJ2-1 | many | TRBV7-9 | TGTGCCAGCAGCTCACCCCTAGCGAATGAGCAGTTCTTC | CASSSPLANEQFF
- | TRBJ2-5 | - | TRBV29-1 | TGCAGCGTCCCGGGAGACAGGACGTACCAAGAGACCCAGTACTTC | CSVPGDRTYQETQYF
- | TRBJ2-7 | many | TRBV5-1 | TGCGACCACACTACTCCCAGGGCCCCCCAGGATCCCGACTACGAGCAGTACTTC | CDHTTPRAPQDPDYEQYF
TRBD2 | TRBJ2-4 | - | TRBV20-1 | TGCAGTGCTCGAGCGGCAGGGAGGGGCAAAAACATTCAGTACTTC | CSARAAGRGKNIQYF
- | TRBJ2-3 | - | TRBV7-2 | TGTGCCAGCAGCCCCCAGTGGGGCAGGGCAGATACGCAGTATTTT | CASSPQWGRADTQYF
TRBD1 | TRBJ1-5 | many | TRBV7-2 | TGTGCCAGCAGTGGGGACAGAGAGTATCAGCCCCAGCATTTT | CASSGDREYQPQHF
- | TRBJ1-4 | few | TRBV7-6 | TGTGCTAGCAGCGCCGAGGACAGCACAACTAATGAAAAACTGTTTTTT | CASSAEDSTTNEKLFF
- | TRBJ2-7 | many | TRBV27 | TGTGCCAGCAGTCTCCTCGGGGGTACCTACGAGCAGTACTTC | CASSLLGGTYEQYF
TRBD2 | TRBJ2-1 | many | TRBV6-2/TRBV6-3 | TGTGCCAGCAGTTTGACTAGCGGGAGGGCCGGGGGGACCTACAATGAGCAGTTCTTC | CASSLTSGRAGGTYNEQFF
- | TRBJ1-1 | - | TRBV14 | TGTGCCAGCAGCCAAGATCACACTGAAGCTTTCTTT | CASSQDHTEAFF
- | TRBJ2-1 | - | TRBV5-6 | TGTGCCAGCAGCGTCCTACCCACCCTTTCCAATGAGCAGTTCTTC | CASSVLPTLSNEQFF
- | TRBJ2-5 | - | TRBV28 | TGTGCCAGCAGTTTCGGGGTCCGCAGGGAAGAGACCCGGTACTTC | CASSFGVRREETRYF
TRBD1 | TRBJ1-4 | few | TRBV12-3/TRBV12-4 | TGTGCCAGCAGTTCTCAATGGGGACAGGGAAATGAAAAACTGTTTTTT | CASSSQWGQGNEKLFF
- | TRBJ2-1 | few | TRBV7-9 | TGTGCCAGCAGCTTGAATATGGGAGGTGCCAGCTCCTACAATGAGCAGTTCTTC | CASSLNMGGASSYNEQFF
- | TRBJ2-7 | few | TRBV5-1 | TGCGCCAGCAGCTCCAGGGGGGGTGGTTACGAGCAGTACTTC | CASSSRGGGYEQYF
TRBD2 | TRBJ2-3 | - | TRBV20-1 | TGCAGTGCGCGGACTAGCGGGAGTGTCAGAGATACGCAGTATTTT | CSARTSGSVRDTQYF
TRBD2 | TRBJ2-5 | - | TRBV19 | TGTGCCAGTAGTATATACTCGGGGCTAGCGGGCGGAGGGACCCAGTACTTC | CASSIYSGLAGGGTQYF
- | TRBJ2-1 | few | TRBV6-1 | TGTGCCAGCAGTGAAGTGGCCGTTGGTGAGCAGTTCTTC | CASSEVAVGEQFF
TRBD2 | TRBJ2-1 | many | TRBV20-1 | TGCAGTGCTTGGCGCACGGGACTAGCGGGAGAACGGGATGAGCAGTTCTTC | CSAWRTGLAGERDEQFF
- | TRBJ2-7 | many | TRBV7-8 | TGTGCCAGCATTCTTACGACGGCGAACCCAATTTCTAGCGACCGGCCGTACTTC | CASILTTANPISSDRPYF
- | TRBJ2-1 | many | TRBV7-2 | TGTGCCAGCAGCCCCCCGAGAGGGGAAGGCAATGAGCAGTTCTTC | CASSPPRGEGNEQFF
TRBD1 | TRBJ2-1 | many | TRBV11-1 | TGTGCCAGCAGCCGTCGGGACAGGAAGGTCAATGAGCAGTTCTTC | CASSRRDRKVNEQFF
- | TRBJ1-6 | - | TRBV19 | TGTGCCAGTAGTATGGGCCCAGAAGGTTCACCCCTCCACTTT | CASSMGPEGSPLHF
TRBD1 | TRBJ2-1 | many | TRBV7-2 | TGTGCCAGCAGCTGGACAGGGAGCTCCTACAATGAGCAGTTCTTC | CASSWTGSSYNEQFF
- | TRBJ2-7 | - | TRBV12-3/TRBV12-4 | TGTGCCAGCAAAACAGGGACCGAGCAGTACTTC | CASKTGTEQYF
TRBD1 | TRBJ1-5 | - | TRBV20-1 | TGCAGTGCTTACCGGGACAGGGGTTTTCAGCCCCAGCATTTT | CSAYRDRGFQPQHF
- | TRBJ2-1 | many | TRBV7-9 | TGTGCCAGCACCCTAGGACAGATGGGGACCTACAATGAGCAGTTCTTC | CASTLGQMGTYNEQFF
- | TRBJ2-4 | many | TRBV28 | TGTGCCAGCTCCCCCCCCGGCTTCGGGAACATTCAGTACTTC | CASSPPGFGNIQYF
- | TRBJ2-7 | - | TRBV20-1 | TGCAGTGCTAGACCCGAAAGCTCCTACGAGCAGTACTTC | CSARPESSYEQYF
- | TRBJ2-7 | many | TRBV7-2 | TGTGCCAGCAGCTTAGAGGCTCGAGGCGGGACCTACGAGCAGTACTTC | CASSLEARGGTYEQYF
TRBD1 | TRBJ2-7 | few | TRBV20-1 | TGCAGTGTTCTGGACAGGGCCCACGAGCAGTACTTC | CSVLDRAHEQYF
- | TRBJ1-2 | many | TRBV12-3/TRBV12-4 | TGTGCCAGCAGTTTAATGGCGACAGCAAACTATGGCTACACCTTC | CASSLMATANYGYTF
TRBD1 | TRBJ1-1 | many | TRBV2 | TGTGCCAGCAGTGGACAGGGGGTCCTGAACACTGAAGCTTTCTTT | CASSGQGVLNTEAFF
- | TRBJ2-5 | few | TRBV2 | TGTGCCAGCAGGGGGGACCTAGCGTCTCTAGCGTTCCAAGAGACCCAGTACTTC | CASRGDLASLAFQETQYF
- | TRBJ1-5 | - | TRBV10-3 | TGTGCCATCAGTGAGTCAGACGATAGCAATCAGCCCCAGCATTTT | CAISESDDSNQPQHF
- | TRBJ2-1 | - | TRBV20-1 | TGCAGTGCTAGAGGCCTTGGGGGAGAGTACTCCTACAATGAGCAGTTCTTC | CSARGLGGEYSYNEQFF
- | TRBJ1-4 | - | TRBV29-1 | TGCAGCGTTGTTGTGGGGACTGAAAAACTGTTTTTT | CSVVVGTEKLFF
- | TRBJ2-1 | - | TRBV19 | TGTGCCAGTACCCTCGGCAGGGAGCAGTTCTTC | CASTLGREQFF
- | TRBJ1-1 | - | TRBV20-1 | TGCAGTGCACCACGAGCGAACACTGAAGCTTTCTTT | CSAPRANTEAFF
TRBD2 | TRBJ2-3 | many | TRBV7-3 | TGTGCCAGCAGCTTAAGCGGGGGAACAGATACGCAGTATTTT | CASSLSGGTDTQYF
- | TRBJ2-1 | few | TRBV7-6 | TGTGCCAGCAGCTTTAGGGTTCTGGGGGGCAATGAGCAGTTCTTC | CASSFRVLGGNEQFF
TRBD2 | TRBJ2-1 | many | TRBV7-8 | TGTGCCAGCAGCTTTAGGCCGGGACTAGCTTACAATGAGCAGTTCTTC | CASSFRPGLAYNEQFF
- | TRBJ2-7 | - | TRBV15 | TGTGCCACCAGCAGAGATCGAGCTAGCGTGTACGAGCAGTACTTC | CATSRDRASVYEQYF
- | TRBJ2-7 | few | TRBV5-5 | TGTGCCAGCAGCTTGGCGCGGAGCCTAAGCTCCTACGAGCAGTACTTC | CASSLARSLSSYEQYF
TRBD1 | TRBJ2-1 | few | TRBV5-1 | TGCGCCAGCAGCTCGTGGGGGACAGGGGGCAATGAGCAGTTCTTC | CASSSWGTGGNEQFF
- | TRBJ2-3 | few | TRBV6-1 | TGTGCCTCACTTTATAGACCAGGGGATACGCAGTATTTT | CASLYRPGDTQYF
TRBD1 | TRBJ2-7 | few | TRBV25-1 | TGTGCCAGCAGTCCGGGACAGACCTACGAGCAGTACTTC | CASSPGQTYEQYF
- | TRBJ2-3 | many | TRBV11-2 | TGTGCCAGCAGCTCCGTTGAGCGGGGACACACAGATACGCAGTATTTT | CASSSVERGHTDTQYF
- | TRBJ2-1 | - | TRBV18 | TGTGCCAGCTCATCACAGCGTGCCAATGAGCAGTTCTTC | CASSSQRANEQFF
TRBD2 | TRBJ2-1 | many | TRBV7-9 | TGTGCCAGCAGCTTAATGGCGGGGGGGACCTCGAATGAGCAGTTCTTC | CASSLMAGGTSNEQFF
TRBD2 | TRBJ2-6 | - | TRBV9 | TGTGCCAGCAGCTCGTCCGCCCTCGGGACTAGCGGGGGAATTAGAGGGGCCAACGTCCTGACTTTC | CASSSSALGTSGGIRGANVLTF
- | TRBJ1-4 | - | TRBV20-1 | TGCAGTGCTAGAGGTCCCCTAAGCTCTGAAAAACTGTTTTTT | CSARGPLSSEKLFF
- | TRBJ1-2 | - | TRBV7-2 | TGTGCCAGCAGCACGACCTCAGCCGCTAACTATGGCTACACCTTC | CASSTTSAANYGYTF
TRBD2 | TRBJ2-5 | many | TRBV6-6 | TGTGCCAGCAGTTCTAGCGGGGGGCTCGGAAAGGCGACCCAGTACTTC | CASSSSGGLGKATQYF
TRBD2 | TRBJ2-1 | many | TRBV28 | TGTGCCAGCAGGGGACTAGCGGGACGTCACTTCTTC | CASRGLAGRHFF
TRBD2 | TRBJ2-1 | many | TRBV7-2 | TGTGCCAGCAGCTTACCTTTGATAGCGGGAAATGAGCAGTTCTTC | CASSLPLIAGNEQFF
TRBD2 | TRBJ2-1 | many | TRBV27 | TGTGCCAGCAGTTTTTCCGGGAGGGTGAATGAGCAGTTCTTC | CASSFSGRVNEQFF